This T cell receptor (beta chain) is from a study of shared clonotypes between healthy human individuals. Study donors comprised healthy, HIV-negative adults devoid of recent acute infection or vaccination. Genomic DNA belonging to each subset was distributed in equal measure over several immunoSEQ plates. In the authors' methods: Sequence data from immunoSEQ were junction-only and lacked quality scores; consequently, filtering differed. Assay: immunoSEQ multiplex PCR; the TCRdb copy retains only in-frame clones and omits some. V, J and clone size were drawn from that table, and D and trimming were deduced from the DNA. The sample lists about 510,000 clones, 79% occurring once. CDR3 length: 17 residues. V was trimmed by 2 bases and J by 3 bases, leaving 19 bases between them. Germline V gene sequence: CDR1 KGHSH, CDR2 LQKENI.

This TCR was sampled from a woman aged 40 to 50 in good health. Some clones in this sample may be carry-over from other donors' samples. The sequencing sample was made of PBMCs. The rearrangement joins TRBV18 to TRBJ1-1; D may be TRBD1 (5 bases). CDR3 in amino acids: CASSPTGSPRGYTEAFF. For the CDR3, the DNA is TGTGCCAGCTCACCAACGGGGAGTCCTAGGGGATACACTGAAGCTTTCTTT.